Listed below are T cell receptor beta chains from one sample, sequenced in a study of T-cell reconstitution after alpha-beta-depleted transplantation in children. TCRdb ran MiXCR on the PCR reads and lists one entry per CDR3 protein. The data show 45,000 to 70,000 distinct CDR3 sequences, about 40% seen once. Sequencing was performed on PBMCs, mostly from graft donor cells, taken 360 days after TCRalphabeta/CD19-depleted stem cell transplant. The receptors were sampled from a male patient aged 10-17 years who had a stem cell transplant for acute lymphoblastic leukemia, so the T cells may come from the graft donor. Each CDR3 is given with its conserved first and last residue. D genes are given only for firm matches. Some rows mark clone size as missing; the rest say once, few, many or name a class of expanded clone.

TRBJ2-5 | - | - | TRBV28 | CASSSSGTFQETQYF | TGTGCCAGCAGTTCCTCTGGGACCTTCCAAGAGACCCAGTACTTC
TRBJ2-1 | TRBD2 | - | TRBV9 | CASNRLAGSEQFF | TGTGCCAGCAATCGACTAGCGGGATCTGAGCAGTTCTTC
TRBJ2-7 | TRBD1 | - | TRBV6-5 | CASRTRQGVSSYEQYF | TGTGCCAGCCGGACCCGACAGGGGGTGAGCTCCTACGAGCAGTACTTC
TRBJ2-2 | - | - | TRBV9 | CASAGLRSTGELFF | TGTGCCAGCGCAGGACTAAGGTCCACCGGGGAGCTGTTTTTT
TRBJ2-7 | - | - | TRBV2 | CASSETWIGSYEQYF | TGTGCCAGCAGTGAGACCTGGATTGGCTCCTACGAGCAGTACTTC
TRBJ2-4 | TRBD2 | many | TRBV20-1 | CSARLAQLKNIQYF | TGCAGTGCGAGACTAGCCCAGCTAAAAAACATTCAGTACTTC
TRBJ2-1 | TRBD2 | few | TRBV12-3/TRBV12-4 | CASTTGGPGYNEQFF | TGTGCCAGCACCACGGGAGGGCCGGGCTACAATGAGCAGTTCTTC
TRBJ2-1 | TRBD2 | - | TRBV10-3 | CAIVAGGLGEQFF | TGTGCCATCGTGGCGGGGGGGCTCGGTGAGCAGTTCTTC
TRBJ1-5 | - | few | TRBV20-1 | CSALGPDSNQPQHF | TGCAGTGCCCTGGGGCCAGATAGCAATCAGCCCCAGCATTTT
TRBJ2-1 | TRBD1 | once | TRBV29-1 | CSVAKTGGLYDEQFF | TGCAGCGTTGCCAAGACAGGGGGCCTATACGATGAGCAGTTCTTC
TRBJ2-2 | - | few | TRBV12-3/TRBV12-4 | CASSFRLTGELFF | TGTGCCAGCAGTTTTAGGCTTACCGGGGAGCTGTTTTTT
TRBJ2-5 | - | - | TRBV20-1 | CSARALERIQETQYF | TGCAGTGCTAGAGCTTTGGAACGGATACAAGAGACCCAGTACTTC
TRBJ2-3 | - | few | TRBV5-1 | CASSFGYRVNVGHTDTQYF | TGCGCCAGCAGCTTTGGGTACCGGGTTAACGTGGGACACACAGATACGCAGTATTTT
TRBJ2-7 | TRBD1 | - | TRBV20-1 | CSARDPKGTGIFEQYF | TGCAGTGCTAGAGATCCGAAGGGGACAGGAATATTCGAGCAGTACTTC
TRBJ2-2 | TRBD2 | - | TRBV28 | CASSPQGLANTGELFF | TGTGCCAGCAGTCCACAGGGACTAGCGAACACCGGGGAGCTGTTTTTT
TRBJ2-2 | - | - | TRBV24-1 | CATSTGTEAGELFF | TGTGCCACCAGTACAGGCACCGAGGCCGGGGAGCTGTTTTTT
TRBJ2-4 | - | - | TRBV7-9 | CASSPGQPKYF | TGTGCCAGCAGCCCCGGACAGCCGAAGTACTTC
TRBJ2-7 | TRBD2 | few | TRBV27 | CASSLGTIKYF | TGTGCCAGCAGTTTGGGGACTATAAAGTACTTC
TRBJ2-1 | - | - | TRBV20-1 | CSALLLEQFF | TGCAGTGCTCTACTGCTCGAGCAGTTCTTC
TRBJ1-1 | - | - | TRBV9 | CASSATEPEAFF | TGTGCCAGCAGCGCCACAGAACCTGAAGCTTTCTTT
TRBJ2-7 | TRBD1 | - | TRBV5-1 | CASSPDRAISYEQYF | TGCGCCAGCAGCCCAGACAGGGCCATCTCCTACGAGCAGTACTTC
TRBJ2-1 | - | - | TRBV29-1 | CSAIPRNEQFF | TGCAGCGCAATCCCCAGGAATGAGCAGTTCTTC
TRBJ2-7 | TRBD1 | - | TRBV24-1 | CATSGGTGGDHEQYF | TGTGCCACCAGTGGCGGGACAGGGGGCGACCACGAGCAGTACTTC
TRBJ2-7 | - | - | TRBV12-3/TRBV12-4 | CASSLLEGPIEYEQYF | TGTGCCAGCAGTTTATTAGAGGGCCCGATAGAGTACGAGCAGTACTTC
TRBJ2-1 | - | few | TRBV5-1 | CASSGAPAGPYNEQFF | TGCGCCAGCAGCGGGGCCCCTGCGGGACCCTACAATGAGCAGTTCTTC
TRBJ2-5 | TRBD2 | - | TRBV20-1 | CSASSVLAGQETQYF | TGCAGTGCCAGCTCGGTCCTAGCGGGCCAAGAGACCCAGTACTTC
TRBJ2-7 | - | once | TRBV5-6 | CASSSRTYEQYF | TGTGCCAGCAGCAGCAGAACCTACGAGCAGTACTTC
TRBJ1-2 | - | few | TRBV12-5 | CASGSSNSRPHGYTF | TGTGCTAGTGGTTCCTCAAACTCAAGGCCGCATGGCTACACCTTC
TRBJ2-7 | TRBD1 | - | TRBV5-1 | CASSLGYRGGIYEQYF | TGCGCCAGCAGCTTGGGATACAGGGGTGGTATCTACGAGCAGTACTTC
TRBJ2-7 | - | - | TRBV27 | CASSFRSQATYEQYF | TGTGCCAGCAGTTTTAGATCCCAGGCCACCTACGAGCAGTACTTC
TRBJ2-7 | - | - | TRBV21-1 | CAITGIDHEQYF | TGTGCCATAACAGGGATCGACCACGAGCAGTACTTC
TRBJ2-2 | - | few | TRBV3-1 | CASSQPRGPGELFF | TGTGCCAGCAGCCAACCCAGGGGCCCCGGGGAGCTGTTTTTT
TRBJ2-5 | - | many | TRBV27 | CASSLSTQETQYF | TGTGCCAGCAGTTTAAGTACCCAAGAGACCCAGTACTTC
TRBJ2-3 | TRBD2 | few | TRBV6-2/TRBV6-3 | CASSYRLADTQYF | TGTGCCAGCAGTTACCGACTAGCGGATACGCAGTATTTT
TRBJ2-2 | - | few | TRBV2 | CASSVPARTNTGELFF | TGTGCCAGCAGTGTACCAGCCAGGACGAACACCGGGGAGCTGTTTTTT
TRBJ2-2 | - | - | TRBV28 | CASRGAGKNTGELFF | TGTGCCAGCCGGGGGGCAGGGAAGAACACCGGGGAGCTGTTTTTT
TRBJ2-7 | TRBD1 | - | TRBV4-3 | CASSQGTGVGYEQYF | TGCGCCAGCAGCCAAGGGACAGGGGTGGGATACGAGCAGTACTTC
TRBJ2-3 | - | - | TRBV7-2 | CASSLFITDTQYF | TGTGCCAGCAGCCTATTCATCACAGATACGCAGTATTTT
TRBJ2-7 | TRBD1 | - | TRBV27 | CASSWTGPNEQYF | TGTGCCAGCAGCTGGACAGGGCCTAACGAGCAGTACTTC
TRBJ2-1 | - | many | TRBV4-2 | CASSQGDHRIGEQFF | TGTGCCAGCAGCCAAGGCGACCACCGTATCGGTGAGCAGTTCTTC
TRBJ1-2 | TRBD1 | - | TRBV27 | CASSLRTGTTPGYTF | TGTGCCAGCAGTTTGAGGACAGGGACGACGCCGGGCTACACCTTC
TRBJ1-1 | - | - | TRBV12-5 | CASGWGIDIAFF | TGTGCTAGTGGTTGGGGCATTGACATAGCTTTCTTT
TRBJ2-3 | TRBD2 | - | TRBV24-1 | CATSTDTGTSGGGPDTQYF | TGTGCCACCAGTACGGATACCGGGACTAGCGGGGGAGGGCCAGATACGCAGTATTTT
TRBJ2-3 | - | - | TRBV12-3/TRBV12-4 | CASSSGTGLSTDTQYF | TGTGCCAGCAGTTCCGGAACAGGGTTAAGCACAGATACGCAGTATTTT
TRBJ1-2 | - | - | TRBV13 | CASSPQDGYTF | TGTGCCAGCAGCCCTCAAGATGGCTACACCTTC
TRBJ2-1 | - | few | TRBV9 | CASSVDSPKNEQFF | TGTGCCAGCAGCGTGGACAGCCCCAAAAATGAGCAGTTCTTC
TRBJ2-7 | TRBD1 | - | TRBV5-1 | CASSTSGQLYEQYF | TGCGCCAGCAGCACCTCGGGACAGCTATACGAGCAGTACTTC
TRBJ2-3 | TRBD1 | - | TRBV20-1 | CSAREPGGDTQYF | TGCAGTGCTAGAGAACCAGGGGGAGATACGCAGTATTTT
TRBJ2-3 | - | - | TRBV6-4 | CASSEGSTDTQYF | TGTGCCAGCAGTGAGGGCAGCACAGATACGCAGTATTTT
TRBJ2-3 | - | - | TRBV6-5 | CAAGADTQYF | TGTGCCGCCGGCGCGGATACGCAGTATTTT
TRBJ2-2 | TRBD1 | - | TRBV11-1 | CASSFSPGTGGDGELFF | TGTGCCAGCAGCTTTTCTCCCGGGACAGGGGGCGACGGGGAGCTGTTTTTT
TRBJ2-3 | - | - | TRBV6-1 | CASGNLAAVGDTQYF | TGTGCCAGCGGCAACCTAGCTGCCGTCGGTGATACGCAGTATTTT